These 18 T cell receptor beta chains share one sample of origin, sequenced in a study of blood T cell repertoires in COVID-19. Produced via immunoSEQ multiplex PCR; TCRdb's table is partial and in-frame only. This table has approximately 25,000 clones, about 80% appearing once. The sample consisted of peripheral blood. These receptor sequences come from a woman aged 80 or over with acute or convalescent COVID-19.

The sample holds one count of this clone. CDR3 amino acids: CASSPGLATGELFF. CDR3 DNA sequence: TGCGCCAGCAGCCCCGGACTAGCCACCGGGGAGCTGTTTTTT. This chain joins TRBV4-1 and TRBJ2-2, with 8 positions matching TRBD2. The germline gives CDR1 MGHRA, CDR2 YSYEKL. This CDR3 has 14 residues. The V and J ends lost 4 bases and 4 bases, in that order; junction bases with no gene match: 2.

The rearrangement joins TRBV6-5 to TRBJ2-7, with 8 bases identical to TRBD1. After removal of 10 bases from V and 0 bases from J, the junction contained 5 bases not matched to a gene. CDR1 MNHEY and CDR2 SVGAGI come from the germline V gene. The CDR3 contains 13 residues. The CDR3 protein is CATSGQGSYEQYF. Here the CDR3 DNA reads TGTGCCACCTCCGGACAGGGCTCCTACGAGCAGTACTTC.

J is TRBJ1-5 and V is TRBV6-5; 9 bases align to TRBD1. Germline V gene data show CDR1 as MNHEY and CDR2 as SVGAGI. CDR3 length: 14 residues. Trimming removed 6 bases from V and 6 bases from J; junction bases left unmatched: 6. The CDR3 region is CASRQGAGGQPQHF. The CDR3, as DNA: TGTGCCAGCAGACAGGGGGCGGGAGGTCAGCCCCAGCATTTT.

The gene calls are TRBV5-4 and TRBJ1-3; D not certain. V lost 4 bases and J lost 2, with 10 bases in between. This CDR3 region has 14 residues. Per the germline V gene, CDR1 is SGHNT and CDR2 is YYREEE (reference sequence). The CDR3 here is CASSVAGAGNTIYF. CDR3 in DNA: TGTGCCAGCAGCGTCGCCGGGGCTGGAAACACCATATATTTT.

This chain joins TRBV7-9 and TRBJ1-3; no definite D call. V lost 6 bases and J 1 base, leaving 13 bases between the germline ends. CDR3 size: 15 residues. Germline V gene sequence: CDR1 SEHNR, CDR2 FQNEAQ (reference sequence). The CDR3 DNA reads TGTGCCAGCAGTGCCCTTGCCGGGTCTGGAAACACCATATATTTT. Translating gives CASSALAGSGNTIYF.

The chain combines TRBV6-5 with TRBJ1-2; TRBD1 agrees at 8 bases. This CDR3 comprises 12 residues. With V trimmed by 6 bases and J by 6 bases, 3 bases remained unmatched. Per germline, CDR1 MNHEY and CDR2 SVGAGI. The CDR3 sequence is CASRRTGNGYTF. The DNA of the CDR3 is TGTGCCAGCAGGCGGACAGGGAATGGCTACACCTTC.

The chain employs TRBV6-5 and TRBJ1-1; 8 nucleotides line up with TRBD1. CDR3 size: 14 residues. CDR1 is MNHEY, CDR2 SVGAGI, per germline. After removal of 7 bases from V and 2 bases from J, the junction contained 6 bases not matched to a gene. The chain's CDR3 is CASKDRVRNTEAFF. The CDR3 nucleotides are TGTGCCAGCAAGGACAGGGTGAGAAACACTGAAGCTTTCTTT.

The chain is built from TRBV28 and TRBJ2-1; TRBD1 matches 9 bases. The trim removed 7 bases at V and 6 bases at J, leaving 10 bases unmatched. The CDR3 covers 15 residues. Germline V gene sequence: CDR1 MDHEN, CDR2 SYDVKM. CDR3 sequence (DNA): TGTGCCAGCACCTTCGGGGACAGGGCCCCCAATGAGCAGTTCTTC. This gives the protein CASTFGDRAPNEQFF.

V and J are TRBV9 and TRBJ1-2; D perhaps matches TRBD1 (6 bases). Germline V gene data show CDR1 as SGDLS and CDR2 as YYNGEE. This CDR3 contains 14 residues. V dropped 0 bases and J dropped 9 bases, with 15 bases sitting between them. The CDR3 region is CASSVAAQGSRYTF. Here the CDR3 DNA reads TGTGCCAGCAGCGTAGCCGCCCAGGGGTCGCGCTACACCTTC.

This clone was observed a few times. This chain joins TRBV28 and TRBJ1-2; 7 nucleotides line up with TRBD1. This CDR3 has 15 residues. Trimming cost V 7 bases and J 5 bases; bases outside gene matches: 13. Germline CDR1 and CDR2: MDHEN and SYDVKM. Here the CDR3 reads CASTPEDRPRYGYTF. CDR3 coding DNA: TGTGCCAGCACCCCGGAGGACAGGCCTAGGTATGGCTACACCTTC.

J is TRBJ1-2 and V is TRBV11-1; D is undetermined. The germline CDR1 and CDR2 sequences are SGHAT and FQDESV (reference sequence). Trimming cost V 5 bases and J 2 bases, with 6 bases left between them. CDR3 length: 12 residues. The CDR3 here is CASSPANYGYTF. In DNA, the CDR3 is TGTGCCAGCAGCCCCGCGAACTATGGCTACACCTTC.

The gene calls are TRBV28 and TRBJ2-1, with D possibly being TRBD2 (8 bases). With 3 bases removed from V and 7 bases from J, the gap between germline ends came to 19 bases. The CDR3 length is 16 residues. Germline V gene sequence: CDR1 MDHEN, CDR2 SYDVKM. The CDR3 nucleotides read TGTGCCAGCAGTTTCCCGGGACTAGGGGGCGGGAATGAGCAGTTCTTC. As protein: CASSFPGLGGGNEQFF.

V is TRBV5-4 and J is TRBJ2-5, with D unresolved. V dropped 0 bases and J dropped 3 bases, with 6 bases sitting between them. The CDR3 has 13 residues. CDR1 SGHNT and CDR2 YYREEE come from the germline V gene (reference sequence). The chain's CDR3 is CASSLGRKETQYF. CDR3 DNA sequence: TGTGCCAGCAGCTTGGGCAGAAAAGAGACCCAGTACTTC.

V gene TRBV30 combines with J gene TRBJ1-1; maybe TRBD1 (6 bases). The V end lost 0 bases, the J end lost 0 bases, and 14 bases lay between the germline ends. Germline V gene lookup returns CDR1 GTSNPN and CDR2 SVGIG (reference sequence). The CDR3 has 16 residues. CDR3 sequence (DNA): TGTGCCTGGAGTGTACACAGAGGGGGTATGAACACTGAAGCTTTCTTT. Protein product: CAWSVHRGGMNTEAFF.

J is TRBJ2-1 and V is TRBV6-6; 12 nucleotides line up with TRBD2. CDR1 and CDR2 (germline): MNHNY, SVGAGI (reference sequence). V shed 5 bases and J 2 bases; nucleotides not matched to a gene: 4. The CDR3 has 16 amino acids. DNA for the CDR3: TGTGCCAGCAGTACGAGGACTAGCGGGACCTACAATGAGCAGTTCTTC. This sequence encodes CASSTRTSGTYNEQFF.

The CDR3 sequence is CASSEYQGNSPLHF. DNA of the CDR3: TGTGCCAGCAGTGAATATCAGGGAAATTCACCCCTCCACTTT. This sequence joins TRBV6-1 and TRBJ1-6, with D perhaps TRBD1 (5 bases). Trimming pared 2 bases from V and 7 bases from J, leaving 9 bases between. Germline V gene lookup returns CDR1 MNHNS and CDR2 SASEGT. CDR3 size: 14 residues.

The V call is TRBV6-6, the J call TRBJ1-2; D call uncertain. Germline CDR1 is MNHNY and CDR2 is SVGAGI (reference sequence). The CDR3 covers 12 residues. Trimming left V 5 bases short and J 7 bases short, with 11 bases between. The CDR3 is CASSSLVVGYTF. The CDR3 bases are TGTGCCAGCAGTAGCCTCGTAGTTGGCTACACCTTC.

The chain uses TRBV19 and TRBJ1-2; D is undetermined. With 7 bases removed from V and 3 bases from J, the gap between germline ends came to 12 bases. The CDR3 runs to 13 residues. Germline-derived CDR1 and CDR2 are LNHDA and SQIVND (reference sequence). The CDR3 bases are TGTGCCAGTAAGGAGCAAACCCACTATGGCTACACCTTC. Residues: CASKEQTHYGYTF.